What follows is one T cell receptor (beta chain) and its context. This clone was seen once. Which antigen it targets is not known. No much larger clonotype is one base removed from it; base qualities were not supplied. Collaborating institutions collected whole blood in K2EDTA tubes following their own protocols. Collaborator samples were shipped for TCRbeta analysis as frozen whole blood, isolated PBMCs, or DNA extracted from either sample type. These data are taken from a study of blood T cell repertoires in COVID-19 (dated by TCRdb to about 2020). For context, the study as a whole: Samples from collaborators originated in the United States, Italy and Spain and spanned both the acute and convalescent phases of COVID-19. The material from the prospective study consisted of cDNA or gDNA derived from T cells, B-cell-depleted T cells, or PBMCs. Deeply sampled blood TCRbeta repertoires from subjects exposed to, actively infected with, or recovered from COVID-19 were included in the dataset. A freely available public database, intended as a resource for researchers studying the immune response to SARS-CoV-2, is where the repertoires were released. The samples were drawn from two sources: the first 160 participants of the ongoing ImmuneRACE study, and about 1,300 subjects contributed by 6 global collaborators. Sample metadata almost always included a de-identified subject ID, COVID-19 status, age in years and sex. Where available, HLA class I and class II types were taken from metadata supplied by the sample provider and were not determined by assay-based typing.

Via the germline V gene (reference sequence), CDR1 is GTSNPN and CDR2 SVGIG. The CDR3 spans 17 residues, from the cysteine through the phenylalanine. Solely the CDR3 DNA is kept, with 51 bases framed from the first base. Relative to germline, V is 0 bases shorter and J is 5 bases shorter, with 19 bases between their ends. General conclusions and limits of the study: Clinical and demographic metadata were provided uncurated, with the amount varying by source and participant.

TCRbeta CDR3 regions were amplified from genomic DNA using the immunoSEQ Assay, a bias-controlled multiplex PCR. In the source study's methods: Within the assay, amplification of reference gene primers was used to estimate how many nucleated cells each sample contained. To quantify the absolute abundance of each unique TCRbeta CDR3 rearrangement, sequence reads were collapsed and filtered. For each sample, productive Simpson clonality was calculated as the square root of Simpson's diversity index over productive rearrangements. Drawn from immuneACCESS, this table holds only the in-frame rearrangements with V and J called that TCRdb kept. Clones are partly lost; checked studies trace under half to an unresolved V gene and leave the rest unexplained. V, J and clone size were drawn from that table, and D and trimming were deduced from the DNA. A total of over 90,000 clones appear in this sample, less than 95% of them only once. The top ten clonotypes cover around 5% of the sample.

The source of this sequence is a man aged 45-65 years with acute or convalescent COVID-19. The chain employs TRBV30 and TRBJ2-2, and TRBD2 may be the D gene, going by 6 matching bases. Sequencing was performed on peripheral blood. The CDR3 reads as follows: CAWSVFIVGRETGELFF. The DNA sequence reads TGTGCCTGGAGTGTATTTATAGTCGGGAGAGAGACCGGGGAGCTGTTTTTT. This CDR3, with the reference TRBV30 and TRBJ2-2 proteins standing in past its ends, gives the full variable domain SQTIHQWPATLVQPVGSPLSLECTVEGTSNPNLYWYRQAAGRGLQLLFYSVGIGQISSEVPQNLSASRPQDRQFILSSKKLLLSDSGFYLCAWSVFIVGRETGELFFGEGSRLTVL.